This T cell receptor beta chain derives from a study of T cell responses to AZD1222 COVID-19 vaccine. Study-level findings and limits: Donor demographics were predominantly white British with a female majority; clonal diversity may be underestimated. Across the whole spike, CD4 TCRs peaked at regions 160-218 and 743-854.

Worth noting for this clone: Its antigen is currently unknown.

Profiled with immunoSEQ multiplex PCR; TCRdb holds only in-frame clones, not every one. The data hold approximately 180,000 clones, with about 90% observed a single time. In germline, CDR1 is MNHNS, CDR2 SASEGT. This CDR3 region has 17 residues. With 1 base removed from V and 0 bases from J, the gap between germline ends came to 13 bases. This chain connects TRBV6-1 to TRBJ2-1, with D maybe TRBD2 (6 bases). The source was peripheral blood, collected on day 0 of AZD1222 vaccination. This receptor was taken from an adult in good health. CDR3 loop: CASSEGGLRSSYNEQFF. CDR3 in DNA: TGTGCCAGCAGTGAAGGCGGACTACGGAGCTCCTACAATGAGCAGTTCTTC.